This T cell receptor (beta chain) derives from a study of T cell repertoires in cytomegalovirus infection. In the study overall: From public TCR beta signatures came an indication of both CMV infection and matching HLA type.

TCRdb reanalysed the reads using MiXCR and keeps one entry per CDR3 protein. In the table there are about 140,000 distinct CDR3 sequences, approximately 5.9% of which are singletons. The germline V gene has CDR1 SGHTA and CDR2 FQGNSA. This CDR3 region has 15 residues. The V end was cut by 5 bases, the J end by 5 bases, with 18 bases between. This clonotype was recorded many times. The chain carries TRBV7-2 and TRBJ1-1; perhaps TRBD1 as D (6 bases). This TCR was recovered from a human donor in good health (CMV status not recorded). Some clones in this sample may be carry-over from other donors' samples. The sample consisted of PBMCs. The CDR3 nucleotides are TGTGCCAGCAGCACGACACAGGGACGGGGGACTGAAGCTTTCTTT. This sequence encodes CASSTTQGRGTEAFF. Supplemented by reference TRBV7-2 and TRBJ1-1, the full variable domain reads GAGVSQSPSNKVTEKGKDVELRCDPISGHTALYWYRQSLGQGLEFLIYFQGNSAPDKSGLPSDRFSAERTGGSVSTLTIQRTQQEDSAVYLCASSTTQGRGTEAFFGQGTRLTVV.